Listed below are T cell receptor beta chains from one sample, sequenced in a study of OX40 agonist ivuxolimab in advanced cancers. This table comes from immunoSEQ multiplex PCR, and its TCRdb copy is limited to in-frame clones, with some not included. The sample records 45,000 to 65,000 clones, 88% being singletons. This specimen consisted of CD4+ or CD8+ T cells sorted from blood, obtained in a trial of the OX40 agonist ivuxolimab. Source of these receptors: an adult with an advanced solid tumor such as melanoma, head and neck, liver or kidney cancer. The CDR3 runs from the conserved cysteine through the conserved F or W. D genes are given only for firm matches. Size is omitted from some rows. Given values are once, few, many or a class for expanded clones.

size: once; D: NA; V: TRBV6-6; J: TRBJ2-6; DNA: TGTGCCAGCAGTTCCGAGGGGACTGGGGCCAACGTCCTGACTTTC; CDR3: CASSSEGTGANVLTF
size: NA; D: TRBD1; V: TRBV6-6; J: TRBJ2-2; DNA: TGTGCCAGCAGTTACTCGGGACAGGGGGCCTCCGGGGAGCTGTTTTTT; CDR3: CASSYSGQGASGELFF
size: NA; D: TRBD1; V: TRBV27; J: TRBJ1-6; DNA: TGTGCCAGCAGTTTACAGGGGGATATCCATAATTCACCCCTCCACTTT; CDR3: CASSLQGDIHNSPLHF
size: NA; D: TRBD2; V: TRBV7-3; J: TRBJ2-7; DNA: TGTGCCAGCAGCATCTTAGCGGGAGCGGGGAACGAGCAGTACTTC; CDR3: CASSILAGAGNEQYF
size: NA; D: NA; V: TRBV13; J: TRBJ1-1; DNA: TGTGCCAGCAGCTTAACAAGGGAGGAAGCTTTCTTT; CDR3: CASSLTREEAFF
size: NA; D: NA; V: TRBV5-1; J: TRBJ2-1; DNA: TGCGCCAGCAGCTTGTCTGCGGGGGCCTCCTACAATGAGCAGTTCTTC; CDR3: CASSLSAGASYNEQFF
size: NA; D: NA; V: TRBV5-6; J: TRBJ1-5; DNA: TGTGCCAGCAGCCCCAGTCTAGGGAATCAGCCCCAGCATTTT; CDR3: CASSPSLGNQPQHF
size: once; D: NA; V: TRBV6-6; J: TRBJ1-5; DNA: TGTGCCAGCAGCCGCACGGACAATCAGCCCCAGCATTTT; CDR3: CASSRTDNQPQHF
size: NA; D: TRBD1; V: TRBV11-1; J: TRBJ2-3; DNA: TGTGCCAGCAGTCCAGTTAACAGGGGAGATACGCAGTATTTT; CDR3: CASSPVNRGDTQYF
size: NA; D: NA; V: TRBV18; J: TRBJ1-1; DNA: TGTGCCAGCTCACCGGACCTGAACACTGAAGCTTTCTTT; CDR3: CASSPDLNTEAFF
size: NA; D: NA; V: TRBV19; J: TRBJ1-5; DNA: TGTGCCAGTAGTATATGGCAGAATCAGCCCCAGCATTTT; CDR3: CASSIWQNQPQHF
size: once; D: NA; V: TRBV4-3; J: TRBJ2-5; DNA: TGCGCCAGCAGCCAAGATCTGGTGGGGGCCCAAGAGACCCAGTACTTC; CDR3: CASSQDLVGAQETQYF
size: NA; D: NA; V: TRBV19; J: TRBJ2-3; DNA: TGTGCCAGTAGCCTGGAAGCGGTTTATAGCACAGATACGCAGTATTTT; CDR3: CASSLEAVYSTDTQYF
size: NA; D: NA; V: TRBV5-6; J: TRBJ1-1; DNA: TGTGCCAGCAGCCGGGGCCATCTAAAGATGAACACTGAAGCTTTCTTT; CDR3: CASSRGHLKMNTEAFF
size: NA; D: NA; V: TRBV7-6; J: TRBJ2-5; DNA: TGTGCCAGCAGCTTATATAGCGGAGGAGAGACCCAGTACTTC; CDR3: CASSLYSGGETQYF
size: once; D: TRBD1; V: TRBV7-9; J: TRBJ1-3; DNA: TGTGCCAGCAGCTTGGCGGACAGGGCTGGAAACACCATATATTTT; CDR3: CASSLADRAGNTIYF
size: NA; D: NA; V: TRBV9; J: TRBJ1-2; DNA: TGTGCCAGCAGCGTAGAGGGGATTCCTTCTTATGGCTACACCTTC; CDR3: CASSVEGIPSYGYTF
size: NA; D: TRBD1; V: TRBV7-7; J: TRBJ1-4; DNA: TGTGCCAGCAGCTTGCGGACAGGGGATAGCGAAAAACTGTTTTTT; CDR3: CASSLRTGDSEKLFF
size: NA; D: NA; V: TRBV2; J: TRBJ1-2; DNA: TGTGCCAGCTACGGGCGGGGTGAGTTTCGACCTCGGAACTATGGCTACACCTTC; CDR3: CASYGRGEFRPRNYGYTF
size: NA; D: NA; V: TRBV15; J: TRBJ1-4; DNA: TGTGCCACCGGGGTAGGAACGTTTTTTAATGAAAAACTGTTTTTT; CDR3: CATGVGTFFNEKLFF
size: NA; D: TRBD2; V: TRBV5-1; J: TRBJ2-2; DNA: TGCGCCAGCAGCTTGGTCCTAGCGGGGGGCACCGGGGAGCTGTTTTTT; CDR3: CASSLVLAGGTGELFF
size: NA; D: NA; V: TRBV5-1; J: TRBJ2-3; DNA: TGCGCCAGCAGCTCGCAGGGTGCAGATACGCAGTATTTT; CDR3: CASSSQGADTQYF
size: NA; D: TRBD1; V: TRBV29-1; J: TRBJ2-7; DNA: TGCAGCGTTGTGACAGGGTTGTACGAGCAGTACTTC; CDR3: CSVVTGLYEQYF
size: NA; D: TRBD1; V: TRBV28; J: TRBJ2-5; DNA: TGTGCCAGCAGTTTTGAGGGGGCGCGGACCGAGACCCAGTACTTC; CDR3: CASSFEGARTETQYF
size: NA; D: NA; V: TRBV5-8; J: TRBJ2-5; DNA: TGTGCCAGCAGCTTTCAGGGTAGCGGATACCAAGAGACCCAGTACTTC; CDR3: CASSFQGSGYQETQYF
size: NA; D: NA; V: TRBV30; J: TRBJ1-1; DNA: TGTGCCTGGAGTGGAGGGGGTCCAGAGGCTTTCTTT; CDR3: CAWSGGGPEAFF